This TCR beta chain was found in a study of blood T cell repertoires in COVID-19. Overall study: Italy, Spain and the United States were the sources of the convalescent and acute COVID-19 samples. Sample material is recorded as cDNA or gDNA derived from T cells, B-cell-depleted T cells, or PBMCs.

In the study's own analysis: Amplifying reference gene primers gave estimates of nucleated cell counts. The protocol was immunoSEQ multiplex PCR, while the TCRdb copy is restricted to in-frame clones and leaves out a portion. V and J calls and clone size are given by that table; D and trimming were obtained from the DNA. The sample contains about 15,000 clones, less than 80% of which appear only once. Deletions cut 2 bases from V and 5 bases from J, with 15 bases between. The CDR3 covers 15 residues. The germline V gene encodes CDR1 MNHEY and CDR2 SVGAGI. Sequencing was performed on peripheral blood. The source of this sequence is a man in his sixties or seventies with acute or convalescent COVID-19. The chain joins TRBV6-5 to TRBJ2-5; TRBD1 might be the D (5 bases). For the CDR3, the DNA is TGTGCCAGCAGTTACCTCCAGGGATCTGGGGAGACCCAGTACTTC. Encoded protein: CASSYLQGSGETQYF.